Below are 9 T cell receptor beta chains sequenced from a single sample in a study of blood T cell repertoires in COVID-19. TCRdb keeps only in-frame clones here, not all; method: immunoSEQ multiplex PCR. The sample has about 190,000 clones, 80% to 95% seen once; the top ten hold nearly 0.55%. Sequenced input: peripheral blood. The receptors stem from a man aged 45-60 years with acute or convalescent COVID-19.

This rearrangement joins TRBV7-9 to TRBJ2-3; tentatively, D is TRBD2 (6 bases). From germline, CDR1 is SEHNR and CDR2 FQNEAQ (reference sequence). V was clipped by 7 bases and J by 4 bases, with 12 bases between them. CDR3 length: 13 residues. The CDR3 DNA follows: TGTGCCAGCATGGGGGGAGAATCAGATACGCAGTATTTT. This sequence encodes CASMGGESDTQYF.

This clone turned up a few times. The chain is built from TRBV28 and TRBJ2-5; the D gene is possibly TRBD2 (7 bases). The V and J ends lost 6 bases and 5 bases respectively, with 13 bases between them. There are 13 residues in the CDR3. From germline, CDR1 is MDHEN and CDR2 SYDVKM. The CDR3 here is CASRSGGQETQYF. CDR3 sequence (DNA): TGTGCCAGCAGGTCGGGGGGCCAGGAGACCCAGTACTTC.

This chain links TRBV14 with TRBJ1-1, with D hard to call. The V gene lost 0 bases and the J gene lost 2 bases, with 7 bases spanning the gap. Germline CDR1 and CDR2: SGHDN and FVKESK. The CDR3 extends over 14 amino acids. CDR3 in amino acids: CASSQESGNTEAFF. DNA of the CDR3: TGTGCCAGCAGCCAAGAGTCGGGAAACACTGAAGCTTTCTTT.

The V call is TRBV5-1, the J call TRBJ2-5, with 9 bases aligning to TRBD1. CDR1 SGHRS and CDR2 YFSETQ come from the germline V gene. The CDR3 totals 16 residues. Trimming at V came to 0 bases and at J to 1 base, leaving 4 bases not matched to a gene. The CDR3 sequence: CASSLGPGQGQETQYF. CDR3 DNA sequence: TGCGCCAGCAGCTTGGGGCCGGGACAGGGCCAAGAGACCCAGTACTTC.

The chain combines TRBV6-5 with TRBJ2-3; a possible D gene is TRBD1 (5 bases). The germline V and J ends were trimmed by 2 bases and 0 bases, with 9 bases remaining between them. The CDR3 contains 15 residues. Germline V gene sequence: CDR1 MNHEY, CDR2 SVGAGI. CDR3 sequence: CASSYSRASTDTQYF. The DNA of the CDR3 is TGTGCCAGCAGTTACAGCAGGGCGAGCACAGATACGCAGTATTTT.

The chain has TRBV27 and TRBJ2-1; 8 bases match TRBD2. V was pared by 8 bases and J by 4 bases, with 13 bases of the junction left unmatched. The CDR3 sequence is 16 residues long. Germline V gene lookup returns CDR1 MNHEY and CDR2 SMNVEV (reference sequence). This chain's CDR3 is CASARAGGPGYNEQFF. The CDR3, as DNA: TGTGCCAGCGCTCGGGCGGGAGGCCCCGGATACAATGAGCAGTTCTTC.

This chain links TRBV18 with TRBJ2-1, with 15 nucleotides matching TRBD2. CDR1 KGHSH and CDR2 LQKENI come from the germline V gene. The CDR3 runs 19 residues. V lost 2 bases to trimming and J lost 3 bases; unmatched junction nucleotides: 8. The CDR3 region has the DNA TGTGCCAGCTCACCAGGACTAGCGGGGGGGCAGGGGTTCTACAATGAGCAGTTCTTC. Protein: CASSPGLAGGQGFYNEQFF.

This clone was seen more than once but under ten times. The chain recombines TRBV18 with TRBJ2-1; tentatively, D is TRBD1 (6 bases). Trimming removed 6 bases at V and 0 bases at J, with 9 bases between. The CDR3 has 14 amino acids. Germline CDR1 KGHSH, CDR2 LQKENI. CDR3 sequence reads: CASSGTRSYNEQFF. Written as DNA, the CDR3 is TGTGCCAGCTCCGGGACACGCTCCTACAATGAGCAGTTCTTC.

The V call is TRBV5-1, the J call TRBJ2-2; D is unclear. CDR3 length: 15 amino acids. Germline-derived CDR1 and CDR2 are SGHRS and YFSETQ. V lost 4 bases, J lost 7 bases, and 17 bases lay in between. In nucleotides, the CDR3 is TGCGCCAGCAGCGGCACACAGAATTCTAACGGGGAGCTGTTTTTT. This gives the protein CASSGTQNSNGELFF. The full variable domain, in which reference TRBV5-1 and TRBJ2-2 provide the parts outside the CDR3, is KAGVTQTPRYLIKTRGQQVTLSCSPISGHRSVSWYQQTPGQGLQFLFEYFSETQRNKGNFPGRFSGRQFSNSRSEMNVSTLELGDSALYLCASSGTQNSNGELFFGEGSRLTVL.